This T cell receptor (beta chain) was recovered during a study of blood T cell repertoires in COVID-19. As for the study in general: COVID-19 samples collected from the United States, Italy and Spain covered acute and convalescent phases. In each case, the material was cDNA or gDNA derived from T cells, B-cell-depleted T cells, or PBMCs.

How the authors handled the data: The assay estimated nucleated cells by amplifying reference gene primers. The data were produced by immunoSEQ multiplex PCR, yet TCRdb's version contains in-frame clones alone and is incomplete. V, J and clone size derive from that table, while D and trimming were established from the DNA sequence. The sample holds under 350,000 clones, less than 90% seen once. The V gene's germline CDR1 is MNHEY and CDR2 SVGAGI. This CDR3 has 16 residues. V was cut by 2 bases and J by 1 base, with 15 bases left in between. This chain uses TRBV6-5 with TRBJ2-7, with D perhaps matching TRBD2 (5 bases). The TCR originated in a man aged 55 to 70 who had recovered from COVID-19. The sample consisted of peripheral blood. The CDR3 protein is CASSYQSDFNSYEQYF. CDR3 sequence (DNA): TGTGCCAGCAGTTACCAGTCGGACTTTAATTCCTACGAGCAGTACTTC.